Each of the 2 T cell receptor beta chains below was sequenced from the same sample in a study of blood T cell repertoires in COVID-19. The assay was immunoSEQ multiplex PCR, and TCRdb's table has in-frame clones only and misses some. The sample carries roughly 120,000 clones, more than 60% recorded once. The sample comprised peripheral blood. The receptor source for this set is a man aged 50 to 59 with acute or convalescent COVID-19.

This clone was observed a few times. This rearrangement joins TRBV10-1 to TRBJ1-5; tentative D call: TRBD1 (6 bases). The CDR3 is 13 amino acids. The germline gives CDR1 WNHNN, CDR2 SYGVQD (reference sequence). V gave up 4 bases and J gave up 4 bases, with 8 bases separating them. The DNA for the CDR3 is TGCGCCAGCAGTGCCCAGGGGAATCAGCCCCAGCATTTT. Translated, it gives CASSAQGNQPQHF.

This chain connects TRBV10-2 to TRBJ2-5; D possibly corresponds to TRBD1 (7 bases). This CDR3 is 13 amino acids long. CDR1 WSHSY and CDR2 SAAADI come from the germline V gene. The V end was cut by 5 bases, the J end by 4 bases, with 11 bases between. CDR3 nucleotides: TGCGCCAGCAGTTGGCAGGGGGGAGAGACCCAGTACTTC. Residues: CASSWQGGETQYF.